What follows are 23 T cell receptor beta chains derived from one specimen sequenced in a study of CD8 T cells in ankylosing spondylitis. TCRdb reprocessed the 5' RACE reads with MiXCR, giving one entry per CDR3 protein. This repertoire shows roughly 250,000 distinct CDR3 sequences, around 9.1% found once; its top ten account for almost 7%. Input material: blood, either unsorted or a sorted T cell fraction (not recorded which). The origin of the receptors is a male donor with ankylosing spondylitis or in good health (not recorded which).

This clonotype showed up many times. The chain employs TRBV28 and TRBJ1-4, with D possibly being TRBD1 (6 bases). Germline loops: CDR1 MDHEN, CDR2 SYDVKM. The CDR3 runs 18 residues. Trimming left V 5 bases short and J 0 bases short, with 19 bases between. Here the CDR3 reads CASSQLEGVGATNEKLFF. CDR3 sequence (DNA): TGTGCCAGCAGTCAACTTGAGGGGGTAGGAGCAACTAATGAAAAACTGTTTTTT.

This clonotype was seen many times. CDR3 amino acids: CASSPFTPGVQFF. The CDR3 nucleotides read TGTGCCAGCAGTCCCTTCACCCCGGGGGTGCAGTTCTTC. The chain is built from TRBV12-3 or TRBV12-4 and TRBJ2-1, with TRBD2 as a possible D gene (6 bases). This CDR3 has 13 amino acids. V was shortened by 5 bases and J by 12 bases, with 17 bases between the two germline ends.

The table lists this clonotype with many counts. The chain joins TRBV10-3 to TRBJ1-1; D is undetermined. V lost 0 bases, J lost 4 bases, and 6 bases lay in between. The CDR3 sequence is 13 residues long. Germline V lookup: CDR1 ENHRY, CDR2 SYGVKD. The CDR3 bases are TGTGCCATCAGTGAGTCGGGAGGCACTGAAGCTTTCTTT. It yields the protein CAISESGGTEAFF.

This clonotype was counted at least ten times. CDR3 bases: TGTGCCAGCAGTCAAGACACCTCACAGTACTTC. Translated, it gives CASSQDTSQYF. J is TRBJ2-7 and V is TRBV6-5, with D uncertain. The ends were cut back, 5 bases at V and 10 bases at J, with 12 bases in the middle. There are 11 residues in the CDR3. Germline V gene data show CDR1 as MNHEY and CDR2 as SVGAGI.

This clonotype was detected ten times or more. The J gene is TRBJ2-1, the V gene TRBV18; tentative D call: TRBD1 (6 bases). With 1 base removed from V and 7 bases from J, the gap between germline ends came to 14 bases. This CDR3 is 15 amino acids long. Germline V gene sequence: CDR1 KGHSH, CDR2 LQKENI. CDR3 sequence reads: CASSPRYRRGNEQFF. The CDR3 region has the DNA TGTGCCAGCTCACCACGATACCGCAGGGGAAATGAGCAGTTCTTC.

The chain has TRBV7-2 and TRBJ2-1; 8 positions agree with TRBD2. The CDR3 contains 13 residues. Trimming at V came to 8 bases and at J to 11 bases, leaving 11 bases not matched to a gene. The V gene's germline CDR1 is SGHTA and CDR2 FQGNSA. The chain's CDR3 is CASLRGREEKQFF. The CDR3, as DNA: TGTGCCAGCCTCAGAGGGCGGGAGGAGAAGCAGTTCTTC.

At least ten counts were recorded for this clonotype. This chain links TRBV11-3 with TRBJ2-7, with D unresolved. The V end lost 0 bases, the J end lost 2 bases, and 11 bases lay between the germline ends. This CDR3 spans 15 amino acids. CDR1 is SGHNT, CDR2 YENEEA, per germline. The CDR3 reads CASSLEQTRPYEQYF. As DNA, the CDR3 is TGTGCCAGCAGCTTAGAACAAACTCGGCCCTACGAGCAGTACTTC. Looking up the rest from reference TRBV11-3 and TRBJ2-7 gives the full variable domain: EAGVVQSPRYKIIEKKQPVAFWCNPISGHNTLYWYLQNLGQGPELLIRYENEEAVDDSQLPKDRFSAERLKGVDSTLKIQPAELGDSAVYLCASSLEQTRPYEQYFGPGTRLTVT.

Many counts were recorded for this clonotype. The chain uses TRBV3-1 and TRBJ2-7; D tentatively fits TRBD1 or TRBD2 (5 bases each). Germline CDR1 and CDR2: LGHDT and YNNKEL (reference sequence). The CDR3 spans 15 residues. With 2 bases removed from V and 2 bases from J, the gap between germline ends came to 13 bases. The CDR3 DNA reads as TGTGCCAGCAGCCAATTCGAGGTGGGGGCCTACGAGCAGTACTTC. Amino acid sequence: CASSQFEVGAYEQYF.

With regard to this clonotype: A much larger clonotype is one base distant, so this may be a read error. The chain links TRBV11-2 to TRBJ2-3; 10 bases fit TRBD2. The CDR3 runs to 18 residues. The germline gives CDR1 SGHAT, CDR2 FQNNGV. Here the CDR3 DNA reads TGTGCCAGCAGCTTAGGGGTTAGCGGGAGGCCTAGCACAGATGCGCAGTATTTT. Protein product: CASSLGVSGRPSTDAQYF.

This clonotype was found a few times. The chain employs TRBV20-1 and TRBJ1-2; tentatively, D is TRBD1 (5 bases). CDR3 length: 13 amino acids. The V end was cut by 5 bases, the J end by 1 base, with 11 bases between. CDR1 and CDR2 from the germline V gene are DFQATT and SNEGSKA (reference sequence). In DNA form, the CDR3 reads TGCAGTGCTCCCGGAGGGGATAACTATGGCTACACCTTC. Protein product: CSAPGGDNYGYTF.

This clonotype came up a few times. The V and J genes are TRBV20-1 and TRBJ2-4, with 7 positions matching TRBD2. CDR3 length: 14 amino acids. Trimming took 3 bases from V and 9 from J; bases not matched to a gene: 11. Germline-derived CDR1 and CDR2 are DFQATT and SNEGSKA (reference sequence). CDR3 amino acids: CSARLPGWEGIQYF. Here the CDR3 DNA reads TGCAGTGCTAGGCTCCCCGGCTGGGAGGGCATTCAGTACTTC.

The sample holds many counts of this clonotype. This rearrangement joins TRBV10-3 to TRBJ2-5; D unclear. The germline V gene has CDR1 ENHRY and CDR2 SYGVKD. The CDR3 runs 16 residues. Between the trimmed V and J ends, which lost 0 bases and 4 bases, there was a span of 15 bases. The CDR3, as DNA: TGTGCCATCAGTGAGTCCACACAGCCCCCCAGAGAGACCCAGTACTTC. The encoded protein is CAISESTQPPRETQYF.

This clonotype was counted many times. This rearrangement joins TRBV4-2 to TRBJ2-1; 7 bases agree with TRBD2. The V and J ends lost 0 bases and 5 bases, in that order; junction bases with no gene match: 7. The germline V gene encodes CDR1 LGHNA and CDR2 YNFKEQ. The CDR3 runs 16 residues. As DNA, the CDR3 is TGTGCCAGCAGCCAAGATCTGGCGGGAGTTCACAATGAGCAGTTCTTC. This codes for CASSQDLAGVHNEQFF.

The rearrangement links TRBV7-2 to TRBJ1-1; D is unclear. The CDR3 totals 14 residues. Trimming removed 7 bases at V and 7 bases at J, with 19 bases between. The germline V gene has CDR1 SGHTA and CDR2 FQGNSA. CDR3 nucleotides: TGTGCCAGCAACCCCTACACGGGGAAAGGTGAAGCTTTCTTT. Translated: CASNPYTGKGEAFF.

As for this clonotype: A read error is possible here, since a much larger clone lies one base away. The J gene is TRBJ2-3, the V gene TRBV5-1; D not resolved. This CDR3 spans 13 amino acids. Germline CDR1 and CDR2: SGHRS and YFSETQ. The V and J ends lost 4 bases and 2 bases respectively, with 8 bases between them. DNA of the CDR3: TGCGCCAGCAGCACCACTATCACAGATACGCAGTATTTT. This translates into CASSTTITDTQYF.

Many counts were recorded for this clonotype. The chain joins TRBV20-1 to TRBJ1-1; D is possibly TRBD1 (6 bases). This CDR3 comprises 13 residues. Trimming stripped 6 bases from V and 4 bases from J, with 15 bases between. CDR1 DFQATT and CDR2 SNEGSKA come from the germline V gene (reference sequence). The CDR3 reads CSAPGVIGTEAFF. CDR3 nucleotide sequence: TGCAGTGCACCAGGGGTAATCGGCACTGAAGCTTTCTTT.

In its sample, this clonotype was seen many times. The chain carries TRBV6-1 and TRBJ1-4, with D uncertain. The germline V gene has CDR1 MNHNS and CDR2 SASEGT. The germline V and J ends were trimmed by 5 bases and 1 base, with 14 bases remaining between them. The CDR3 has 16 residues. The CDR3 protein is CASSRMSMGTNEKLFF. For the CDR3, the DNA is TGTGCCAGCAGTCGGATGTCTATGGGAACTAATGAAAAACTGTTTTTT.

This clonotype has a count of ten or more. The chain couples TRBV12-3 or TRBV12-4 to TRBJ1-2; 7 bases align to TRBD1. After removal of 0 bases from V and 4 bases from J, the junction contained 8 bases not matched to a gene. The CDR3 spans 16 residues. Written as DNA, the CDR3 is TGTGCCAGCAGTTTAGCCGGGACAGTCACGGGCTATGGCTACACCTTC. Its protein product is CASSLAGTVTGYGYTF.

The V and J genes are TRBV7-6 and TRBJ2-3; D not certain. CDR3 length: 14 residues. Trimming took off 2 bases at V and 0 bases at J, with 6 bases between the two ends. Germline CDR1 and CDR2: SGHVS and FNYEAQ. The CDR3 nucleotides are TGTGCCAGCAGCTTAAGACGCAGCACAGATACGCAGTATTTT. Translating gives CASSLRRSTDTQYF.

V and J are TRBV6-2 or TRBV6-3 and TRBJ2-1; D unresolved. Germline V gene lookup returns CDR1 MNHEY and CDR2 SVGEGT. CDR3 length: 14 residues. The V end lost 0 bases, the J end lost 7 bases, and 10 bases lay between the germline ends. The CDR3 nucleotides read TGTGCCAGCAGTTACTCGAACAGTCTGAATGAGCAGTTCTTC. Translation: CASSYSNSLNEQFF.

This clonotype was seen ten or more times. This chain uses TRBV20-1 with TRBJ2-1, with 14 bases that match TRBD2. The CDR3 extends over 18 amino acids. V dropped 6 bases and J dropped 2; count of bases not matched to a gene: 12. The germline CDR1 and CDR2 sequences are DFQATT and SNEGSKA (reference sequence). The CDR3 nucleotides read TGCAGTGCCAAAACCACCGGACTAGCGGGAGGTGCCTACAATGAGCAGTTCTTC. As protein: CSAKTTGLAGGAYNEQFF.

This clonotype was picked up many times. The genes are TRBV5-1 and TRBJ2-3; unclear D gene. Trimming removed 1 base from V and 5 bases from J, with 11 bases in between. The germline V gene has CDR1 SGHRS and CDR2 YFSETQ. This CDR3 region has 14 residues. CDR3 coding DNA: TGCGCCAGCAGCTTGATTCCCGAAGGAGATACGCAGTATTTT. Its protein is CASSLIPEGDTQYF.

V usage is TRBV20-1 and J usage is TRBJ1-5; the match to TRBD1 covers 10 bases. Germline V gene sequence: CDR1 DFQATT, CDR2 SNEGSKA (reference sequence). CDR3 size: 17 residues. Trimming removed 3 bases from V and 2 bases from J; junction bases left unmatched: 10. The DNA of the CDR3 is TGCAGTGCTAGGGGACCTCGGGGGACAGGGGGCAATCAGCCCCAGCATTTT. This sequence encodes CSARGPRGTGGNQPQHF.